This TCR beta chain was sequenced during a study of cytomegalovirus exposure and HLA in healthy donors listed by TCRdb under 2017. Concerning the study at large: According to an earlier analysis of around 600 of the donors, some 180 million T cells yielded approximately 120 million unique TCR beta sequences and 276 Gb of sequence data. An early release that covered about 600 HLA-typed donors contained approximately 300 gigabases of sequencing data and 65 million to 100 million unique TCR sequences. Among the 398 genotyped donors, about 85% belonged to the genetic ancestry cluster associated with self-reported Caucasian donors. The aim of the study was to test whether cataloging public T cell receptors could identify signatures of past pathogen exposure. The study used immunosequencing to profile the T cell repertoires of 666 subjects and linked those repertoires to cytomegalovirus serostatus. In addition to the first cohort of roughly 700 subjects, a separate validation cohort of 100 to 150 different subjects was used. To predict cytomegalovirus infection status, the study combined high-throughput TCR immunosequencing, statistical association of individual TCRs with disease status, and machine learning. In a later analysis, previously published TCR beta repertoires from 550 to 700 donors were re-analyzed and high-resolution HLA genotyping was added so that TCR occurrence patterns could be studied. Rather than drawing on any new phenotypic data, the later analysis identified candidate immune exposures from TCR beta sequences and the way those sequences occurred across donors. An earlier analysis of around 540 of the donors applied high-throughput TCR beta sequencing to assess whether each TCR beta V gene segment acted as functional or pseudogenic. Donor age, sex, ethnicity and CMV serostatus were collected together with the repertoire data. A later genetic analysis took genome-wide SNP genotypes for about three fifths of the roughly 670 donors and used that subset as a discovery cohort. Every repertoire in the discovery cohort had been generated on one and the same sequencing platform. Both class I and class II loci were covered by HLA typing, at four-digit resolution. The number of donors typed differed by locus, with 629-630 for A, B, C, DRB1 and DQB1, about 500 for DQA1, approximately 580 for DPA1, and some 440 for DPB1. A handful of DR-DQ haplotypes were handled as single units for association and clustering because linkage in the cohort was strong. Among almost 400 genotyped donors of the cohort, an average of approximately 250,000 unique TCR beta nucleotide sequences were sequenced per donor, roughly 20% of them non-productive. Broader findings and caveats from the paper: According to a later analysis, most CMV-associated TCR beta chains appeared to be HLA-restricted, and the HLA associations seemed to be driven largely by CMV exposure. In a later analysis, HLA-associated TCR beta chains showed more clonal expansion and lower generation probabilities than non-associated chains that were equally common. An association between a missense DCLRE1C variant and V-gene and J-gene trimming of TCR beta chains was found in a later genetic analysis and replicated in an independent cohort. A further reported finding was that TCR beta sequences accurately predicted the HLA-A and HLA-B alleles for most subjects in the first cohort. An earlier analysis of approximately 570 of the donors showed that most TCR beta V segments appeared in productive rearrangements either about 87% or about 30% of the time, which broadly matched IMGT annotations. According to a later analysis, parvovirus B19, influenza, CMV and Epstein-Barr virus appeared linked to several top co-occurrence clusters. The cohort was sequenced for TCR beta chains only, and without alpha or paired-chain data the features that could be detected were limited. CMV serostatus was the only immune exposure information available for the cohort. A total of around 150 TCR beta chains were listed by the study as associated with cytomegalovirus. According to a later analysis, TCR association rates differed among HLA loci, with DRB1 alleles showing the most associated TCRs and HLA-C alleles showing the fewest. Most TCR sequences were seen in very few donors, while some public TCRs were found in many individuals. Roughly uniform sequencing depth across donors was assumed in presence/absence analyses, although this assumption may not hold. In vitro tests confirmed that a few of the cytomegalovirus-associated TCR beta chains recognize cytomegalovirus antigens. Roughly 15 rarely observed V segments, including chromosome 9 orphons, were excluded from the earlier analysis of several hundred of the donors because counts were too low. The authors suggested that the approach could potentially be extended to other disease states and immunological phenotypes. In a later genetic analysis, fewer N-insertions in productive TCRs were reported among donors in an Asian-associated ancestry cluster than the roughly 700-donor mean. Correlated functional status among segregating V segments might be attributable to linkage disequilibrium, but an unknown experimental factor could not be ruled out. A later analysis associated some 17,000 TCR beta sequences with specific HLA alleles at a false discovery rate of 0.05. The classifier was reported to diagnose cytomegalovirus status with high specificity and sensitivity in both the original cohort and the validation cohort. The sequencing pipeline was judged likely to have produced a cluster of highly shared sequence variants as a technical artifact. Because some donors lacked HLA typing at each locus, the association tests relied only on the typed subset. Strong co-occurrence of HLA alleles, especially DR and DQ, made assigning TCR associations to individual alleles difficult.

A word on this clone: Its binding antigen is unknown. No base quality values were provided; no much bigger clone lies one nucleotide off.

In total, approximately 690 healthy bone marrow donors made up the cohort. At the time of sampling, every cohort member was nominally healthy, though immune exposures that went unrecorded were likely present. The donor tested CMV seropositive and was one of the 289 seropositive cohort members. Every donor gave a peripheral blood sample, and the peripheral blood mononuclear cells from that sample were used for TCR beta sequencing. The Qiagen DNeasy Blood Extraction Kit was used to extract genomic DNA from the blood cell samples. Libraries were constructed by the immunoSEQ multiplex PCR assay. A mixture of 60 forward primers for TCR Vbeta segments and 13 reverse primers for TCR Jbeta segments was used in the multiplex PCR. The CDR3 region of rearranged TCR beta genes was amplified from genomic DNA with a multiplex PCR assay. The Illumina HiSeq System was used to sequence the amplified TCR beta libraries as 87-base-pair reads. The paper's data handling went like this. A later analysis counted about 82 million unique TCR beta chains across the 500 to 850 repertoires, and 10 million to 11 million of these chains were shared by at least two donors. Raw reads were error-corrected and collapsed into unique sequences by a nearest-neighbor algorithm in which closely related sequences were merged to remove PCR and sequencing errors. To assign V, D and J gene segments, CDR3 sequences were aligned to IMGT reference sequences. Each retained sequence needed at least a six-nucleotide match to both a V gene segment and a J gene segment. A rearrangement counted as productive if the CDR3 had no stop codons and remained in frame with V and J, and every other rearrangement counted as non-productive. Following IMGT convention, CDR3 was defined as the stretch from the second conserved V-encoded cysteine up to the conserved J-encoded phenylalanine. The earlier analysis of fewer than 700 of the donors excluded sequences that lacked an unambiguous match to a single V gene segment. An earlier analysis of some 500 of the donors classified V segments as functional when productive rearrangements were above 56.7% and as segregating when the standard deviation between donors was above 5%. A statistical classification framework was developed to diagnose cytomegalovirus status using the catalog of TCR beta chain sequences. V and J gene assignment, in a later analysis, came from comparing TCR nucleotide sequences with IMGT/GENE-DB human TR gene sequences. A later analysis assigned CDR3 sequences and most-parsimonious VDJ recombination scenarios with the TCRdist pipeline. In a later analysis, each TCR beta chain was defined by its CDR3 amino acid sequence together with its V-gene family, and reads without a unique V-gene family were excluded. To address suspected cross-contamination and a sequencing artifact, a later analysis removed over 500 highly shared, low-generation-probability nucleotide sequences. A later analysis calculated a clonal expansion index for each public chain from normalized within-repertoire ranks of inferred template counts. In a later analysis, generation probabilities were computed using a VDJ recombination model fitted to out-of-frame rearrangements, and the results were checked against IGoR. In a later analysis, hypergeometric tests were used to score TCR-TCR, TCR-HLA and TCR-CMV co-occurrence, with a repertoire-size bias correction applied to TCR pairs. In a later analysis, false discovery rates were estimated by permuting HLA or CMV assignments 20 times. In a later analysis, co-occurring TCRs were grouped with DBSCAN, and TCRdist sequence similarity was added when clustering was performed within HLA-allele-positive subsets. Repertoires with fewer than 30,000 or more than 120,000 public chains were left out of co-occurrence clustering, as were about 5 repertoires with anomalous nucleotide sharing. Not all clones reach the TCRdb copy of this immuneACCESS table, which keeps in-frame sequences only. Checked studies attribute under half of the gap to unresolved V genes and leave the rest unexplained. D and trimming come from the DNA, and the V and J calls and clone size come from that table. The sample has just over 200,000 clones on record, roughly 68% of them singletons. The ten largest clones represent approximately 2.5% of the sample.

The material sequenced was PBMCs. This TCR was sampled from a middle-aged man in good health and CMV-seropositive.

The sequenced DNA is TGTGCCAGTAGTATACGGCAGGGGCAGGGGCAGCCCCAGCATTTT. It specifies CASSIRQGQGQPQHF. The chain joins TRBV19 to TRBJ1-5; TRBD1 is a weak D gene call, 6 bases matching. V drops 2 bases and J drops 7 bases, leaving 15 bases in between. CDR1 LNHDA and CDR2 SQIVND were looked up in the germline V gene (reference sequence). From cysteine to phenylalanine, the CDR3 is 15 amino acids long. The retained sequence is limited to the CDR3, 45 bases, with the frame set at the first base.